These T cell receptor beta chains were read from a single sample in a study of early T cells in non-severe SARS-CoV-2 infection. From the 5' RACE reads, TCRdb called clonotypes with MiXCR, one entry per CDR3 protein. The table includes tens of thousands of distinct CDR3 sequences, approximately 7.7% detected once. Sequencing was done on a sample of whole blood. The receptors derive from an adult who was a healthcare worker with PCR-confirmed SARS-CoV-2 infection or an uninfected control (not recorded which). Each CDR3 is given with its conserved first and last residue. D genes are given only for firm matches. Expanded clones get a size class; other rows say once, few or many, or leave the size out.

cdr3_nt cdr3_aa d_call v_call clone_size j_call
TGCGCCAGCAGCTTGGGTATATCCTCCTACAATGAGCAGTTCTTC CASSLGISSYNEQFF - TRBV5-1 - TRBJ2-1
TGTGCCAGCTCACAGCTTAGCGGAGTATACGAGCAGTACTTC CASSQLSGVYEQYF - TRBV18 many TRBJ2-7
TGTGCCAGCACCCCCAGGCAGGGGAGCACAGATACGCAGTATTTT CASTPRQGSTDTQYF - TRBV5-5 many TRBJ2-3
TGTGCCAGCAGCGTAGCAACTAGCACAGATACGCAGTATTTT CASSVATSTDTQYF - TRBV9 many TRBJ2-3
TGTGCCAGCAGCTTAGCTAGCGGGGTATCCTACGAGCAGTACTTC CASSLASGVSYEQYF TRBD2 TRBV7-6 many TRBJ2-7
TGCAGCGGTAGGGGCGGACCAAGCACAGATACGCAGTATTTT CSGRGGPSTDTQYF - TRBV29-1 - TRBJ2-3
TGTGCCAGCAGCTTAACAGTCCAAGAGACCCAGTGCTTC CASSLTVQETQCF - TRBV7-2 many TRBJ2-5
TGTGCCAGCAGCTTCCCCTGGGCGGGAGGCTATAATGAGCAGTTCTTC CASSFPWAGGYNEQFF TRBD2 TRBV11-2 - TRBJ2-1
TGTGCCAGCATTCGGGACACCCCGAACACTGAAGCTTTCTTT CASIRDTPNTEAFF - TRBV7-3 few TRBJ1-1
TGTGCCAGCAGCCAAGATCGGCTATCCTACGAGCAGTACTTC CASSQDRLSYEQYF - TRBV4-2 - TRBJ2-7
TGTGCCAGCAGTACTCGTGGCAGGGGCGACGAGCAGTACTTC CASSTRGRGDEQYF - TRBV9 few TRBJ2-7
TGTGCCACCAGGGTTCGGGTGAACACTGAAGCTTTCTTT CATRVRVNTEAFF - TRBV7-9 - TRBJ1-1
TGCAGTGCCTTAGGACTAGTCGGGGAGGACGAGCAGTACTTC CSALGLVGEDEQYF TRBD2 TRBV20-1 - TRBJ2-7
TGTGCCAGCACCGCGGCCGTTTACAATGAGCAGTTCTTC CASTAAVYNEQFF - TRBV28 - TRBJ2-1
TGTGCCAGTAACCCCGATAAGAATACGAACACTGAAGCTTTCTTT CASNPDKNTNTEAFF - TRBV19 few TRBJ1-1
TGTGCCAGTGCCCCTTTACCGGGCGGGAGAGGCGAGACCCAGTACTTC CASAPLPGGRGETQYF TRBD2 TRBV19 many TRBJ2-5
TGTGCCAGCAGCTTTGGGACTGATACTCACGAGCAGTACTTC CASSFGTDTHEQYF - TRBV7-8 - TRBJ2-7
TGTGCCAGCAGTTTAATTCGCCCCTACGAGCAGTACTTC CASSLIRPYEQYF - TRBV28 many TRBJ2-7
TGTGCCAGCAGCTGGGGACAGGGTGAGAATTCACCCCTCCACTTT CASSWGQGENSPLHF TRBD1 TRBV5-4 once TRBJ1-6
TGTGCCTGGAGTGCGAGCGGCCTAAGCTCCTACGAGCAGTACTTC CAWSASGLSSYEQYF - TRBV30 many TRBJ2-7
TGTGCCAGCAGTTCTTACACAGATACGCAGTATTTT CASSSYTDTQYF - TRBV7-2 many TRBJ2-3
TGTGCCTGGAGCCAGCGGGAGCGGGGTACGCAGTATTTT CAWSQRERGTQYF TRBD2 TRBV30 few TRBJ2-3
TGTGCCAGCAGCGAGGTCGAGTCCTACGAGCAGTACTTC CASSEVESYEQYF - TRBV5-4 many TRBJ2-7
TGCAGTGCAGCCGGCAGCGTTCCAGATACGCAGTATTTT CSAAGSVPDTQYF - TRBV20-1 few TRBJ2-3
TGCAGCGTCGGGGGGACTAGCGGGGTGAGCACAGATACGCAGTATTTT CSVGGTSGVSTDTQYF TRBD2 TRBV29-1 many TRBJ2-3
TGTGCCAGCAGCTCAAGGGGGACAGGGGGAAGGACTGAAGCTTTCTTT CASSSRGTGGRTEAFF TRBD1 TRBV7-9 - TRBJ1-1
TGTGCCAGCACTCCGGCGGGCAGGGGAGAAAAACTGTTTTTT CASTPAGRGEKLFF - TRBV3-1 many TRBJ1-4
TGTGCCAGCAGCCCCAACACCGGGGAGCTGTTTTTT CASSPNTGELFF - TRBV11-3 many TRBJ2-2
TGTGCCATCAGTGAGCCCGGGACAGGCTTTGGACCGGCCCAGTACTTC CAISEPGTGFGPAQYF TRBD1 TRBV10-3 many TRBJ2-5
TGTGCCAGCTCACCTACAGGTTTTGATGAAGCTTTCTTT CASSPTGFDEAFF - TRBV18 many TRBJ1-1